This TCR beta chain was obtained from a study of post-analysis software for immune sequencing data. Study results and limitations: In patients, five or six TRBV segments were more frequent than in controls, with TRBV5-6, TRBV5-1 and TRBV20-1 among them.

Built from TCR beta cDNA, the libraries had unique molecular identifiers in them. Each CDR3 protein gets one entry after TCRdb re-called the PCR reads with MiXCR. The sample carries hundreds of thousands of distinct CDR3 sequences, 55% to 60% recorded once. This clonotype was detected only a few times. Its antigen is not identified. The V gene's germline CDR1 is SGHRS and CDR2 YFSETQ. V lost 7 bases, J lost 4 bases, and 11 bases stayed unmatched. CDR3 length: 16 amino acids. The sample taken for sequencing was blood. This receptor was taken from a girl aged 2 to 9 with multiple sclerosis. This chain connects TRBV5-1 to TRBJ1-2, with 12 bases matching TRBD1. CDR3 sequence: CASQPGQGAFGYGYTF. In DNA, the CDR3 is TGCGCCAGCCAACCGGGACAGGGGGCCTTCGGCTATGGCTACACCTTC.